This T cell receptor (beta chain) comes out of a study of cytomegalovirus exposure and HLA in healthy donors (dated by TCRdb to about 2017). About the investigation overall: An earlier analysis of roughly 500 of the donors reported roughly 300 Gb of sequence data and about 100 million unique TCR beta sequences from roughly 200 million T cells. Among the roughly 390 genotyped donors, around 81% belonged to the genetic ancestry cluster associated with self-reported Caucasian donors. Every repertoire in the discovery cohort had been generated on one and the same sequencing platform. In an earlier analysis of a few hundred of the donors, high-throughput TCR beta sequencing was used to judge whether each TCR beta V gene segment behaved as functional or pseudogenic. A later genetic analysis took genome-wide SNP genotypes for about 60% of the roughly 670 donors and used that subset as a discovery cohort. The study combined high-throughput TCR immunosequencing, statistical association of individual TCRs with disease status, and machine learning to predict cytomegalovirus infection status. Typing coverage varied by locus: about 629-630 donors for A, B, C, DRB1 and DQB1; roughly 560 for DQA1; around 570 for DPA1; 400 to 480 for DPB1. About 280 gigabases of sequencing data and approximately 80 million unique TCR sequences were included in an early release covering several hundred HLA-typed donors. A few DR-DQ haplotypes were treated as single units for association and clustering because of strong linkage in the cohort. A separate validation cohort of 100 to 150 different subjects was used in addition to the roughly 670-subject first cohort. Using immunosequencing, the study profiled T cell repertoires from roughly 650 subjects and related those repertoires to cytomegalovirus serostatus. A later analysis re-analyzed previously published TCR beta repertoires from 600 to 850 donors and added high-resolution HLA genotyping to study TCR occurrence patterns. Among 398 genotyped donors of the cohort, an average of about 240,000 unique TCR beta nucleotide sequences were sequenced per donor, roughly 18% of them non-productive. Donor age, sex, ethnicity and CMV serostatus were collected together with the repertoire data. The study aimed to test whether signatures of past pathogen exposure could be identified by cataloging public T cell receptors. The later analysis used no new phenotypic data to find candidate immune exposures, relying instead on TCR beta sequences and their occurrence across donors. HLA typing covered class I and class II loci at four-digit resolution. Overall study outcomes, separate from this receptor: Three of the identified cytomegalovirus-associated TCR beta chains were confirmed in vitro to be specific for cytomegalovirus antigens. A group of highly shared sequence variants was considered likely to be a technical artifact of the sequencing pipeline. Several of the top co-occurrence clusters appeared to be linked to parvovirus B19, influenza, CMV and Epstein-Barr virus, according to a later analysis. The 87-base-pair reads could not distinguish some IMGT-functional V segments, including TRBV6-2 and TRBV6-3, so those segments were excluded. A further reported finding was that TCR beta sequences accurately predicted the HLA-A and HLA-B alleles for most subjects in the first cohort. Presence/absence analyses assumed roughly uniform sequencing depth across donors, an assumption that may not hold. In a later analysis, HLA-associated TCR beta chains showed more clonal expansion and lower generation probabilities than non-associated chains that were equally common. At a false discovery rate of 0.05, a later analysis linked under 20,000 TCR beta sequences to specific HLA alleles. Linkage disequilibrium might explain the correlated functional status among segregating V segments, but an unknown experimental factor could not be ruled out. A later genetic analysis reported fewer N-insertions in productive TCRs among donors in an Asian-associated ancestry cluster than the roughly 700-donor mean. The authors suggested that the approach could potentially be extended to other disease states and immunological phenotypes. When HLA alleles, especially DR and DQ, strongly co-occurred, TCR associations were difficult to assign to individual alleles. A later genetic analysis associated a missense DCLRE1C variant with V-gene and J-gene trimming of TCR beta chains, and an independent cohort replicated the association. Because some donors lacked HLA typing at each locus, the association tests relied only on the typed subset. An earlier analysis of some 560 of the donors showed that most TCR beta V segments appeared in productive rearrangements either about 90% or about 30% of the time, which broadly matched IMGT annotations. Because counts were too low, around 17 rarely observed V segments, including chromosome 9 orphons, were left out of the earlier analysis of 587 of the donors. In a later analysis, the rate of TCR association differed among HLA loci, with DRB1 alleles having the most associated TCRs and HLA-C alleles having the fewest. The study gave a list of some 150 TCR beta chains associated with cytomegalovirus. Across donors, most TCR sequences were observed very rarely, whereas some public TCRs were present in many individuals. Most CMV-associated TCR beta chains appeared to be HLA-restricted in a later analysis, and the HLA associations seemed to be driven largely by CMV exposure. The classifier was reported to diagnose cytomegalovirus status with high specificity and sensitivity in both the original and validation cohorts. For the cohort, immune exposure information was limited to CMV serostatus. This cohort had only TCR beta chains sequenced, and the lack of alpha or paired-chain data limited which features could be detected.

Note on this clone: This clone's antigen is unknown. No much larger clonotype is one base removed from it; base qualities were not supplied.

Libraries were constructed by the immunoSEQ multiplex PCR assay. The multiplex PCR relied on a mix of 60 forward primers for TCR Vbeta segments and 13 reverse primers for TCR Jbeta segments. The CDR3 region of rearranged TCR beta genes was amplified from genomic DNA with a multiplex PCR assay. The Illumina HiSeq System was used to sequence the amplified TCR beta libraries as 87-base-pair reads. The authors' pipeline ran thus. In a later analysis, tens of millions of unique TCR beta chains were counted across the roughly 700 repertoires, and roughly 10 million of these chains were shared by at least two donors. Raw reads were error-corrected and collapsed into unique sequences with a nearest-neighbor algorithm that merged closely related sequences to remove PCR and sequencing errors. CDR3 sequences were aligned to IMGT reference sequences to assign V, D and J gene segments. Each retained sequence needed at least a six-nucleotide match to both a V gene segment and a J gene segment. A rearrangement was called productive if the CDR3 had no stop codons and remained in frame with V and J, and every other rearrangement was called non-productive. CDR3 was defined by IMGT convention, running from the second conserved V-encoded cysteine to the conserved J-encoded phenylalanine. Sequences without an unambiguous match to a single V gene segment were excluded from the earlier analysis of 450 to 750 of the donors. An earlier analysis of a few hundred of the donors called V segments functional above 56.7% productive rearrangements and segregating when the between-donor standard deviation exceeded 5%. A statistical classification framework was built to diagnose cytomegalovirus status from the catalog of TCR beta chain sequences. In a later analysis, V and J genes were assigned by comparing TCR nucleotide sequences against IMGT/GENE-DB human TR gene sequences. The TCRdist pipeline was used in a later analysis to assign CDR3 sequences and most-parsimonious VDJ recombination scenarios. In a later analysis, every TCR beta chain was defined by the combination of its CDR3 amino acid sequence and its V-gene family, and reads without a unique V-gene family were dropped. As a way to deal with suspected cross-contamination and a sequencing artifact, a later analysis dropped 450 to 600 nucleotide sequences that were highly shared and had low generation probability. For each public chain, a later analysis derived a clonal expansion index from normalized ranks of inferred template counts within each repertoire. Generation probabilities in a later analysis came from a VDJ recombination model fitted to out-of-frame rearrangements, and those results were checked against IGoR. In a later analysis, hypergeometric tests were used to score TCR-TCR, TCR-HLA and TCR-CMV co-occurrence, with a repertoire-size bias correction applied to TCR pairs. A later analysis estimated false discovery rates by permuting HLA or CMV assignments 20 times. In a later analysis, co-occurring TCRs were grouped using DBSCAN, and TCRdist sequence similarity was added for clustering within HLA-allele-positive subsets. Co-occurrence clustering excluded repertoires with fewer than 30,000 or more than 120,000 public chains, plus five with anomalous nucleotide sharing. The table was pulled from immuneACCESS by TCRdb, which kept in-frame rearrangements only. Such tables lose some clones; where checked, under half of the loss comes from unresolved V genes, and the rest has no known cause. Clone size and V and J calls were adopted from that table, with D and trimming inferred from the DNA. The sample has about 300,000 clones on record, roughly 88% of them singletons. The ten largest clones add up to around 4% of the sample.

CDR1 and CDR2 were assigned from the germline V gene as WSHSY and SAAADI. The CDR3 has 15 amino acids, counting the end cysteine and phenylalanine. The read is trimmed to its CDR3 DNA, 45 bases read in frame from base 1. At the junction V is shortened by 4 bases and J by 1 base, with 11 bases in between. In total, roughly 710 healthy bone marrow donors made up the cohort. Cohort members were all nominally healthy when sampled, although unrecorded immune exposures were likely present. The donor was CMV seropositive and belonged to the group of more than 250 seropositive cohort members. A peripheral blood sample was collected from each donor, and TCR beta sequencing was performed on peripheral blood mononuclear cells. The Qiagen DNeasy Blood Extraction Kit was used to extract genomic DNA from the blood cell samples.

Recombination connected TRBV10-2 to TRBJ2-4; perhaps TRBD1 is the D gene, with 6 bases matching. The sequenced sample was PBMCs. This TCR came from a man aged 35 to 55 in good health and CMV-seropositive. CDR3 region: CASSGQGMAKNIQYF. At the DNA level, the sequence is TGCGCCAGCAGTGGGCAGGGGATGGCCAAAAACATTCAGTACTTC.